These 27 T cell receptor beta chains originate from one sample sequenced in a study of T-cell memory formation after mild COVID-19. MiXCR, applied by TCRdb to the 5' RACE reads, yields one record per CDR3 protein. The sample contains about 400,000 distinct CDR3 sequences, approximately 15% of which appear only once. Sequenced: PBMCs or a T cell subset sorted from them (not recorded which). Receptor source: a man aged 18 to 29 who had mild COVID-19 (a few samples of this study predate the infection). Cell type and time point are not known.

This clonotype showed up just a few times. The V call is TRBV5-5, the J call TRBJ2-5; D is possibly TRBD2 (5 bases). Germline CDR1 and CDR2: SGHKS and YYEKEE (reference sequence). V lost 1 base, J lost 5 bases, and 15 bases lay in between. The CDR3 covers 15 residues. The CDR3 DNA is TGTGCCAGCAGCTTGCGGCGGGCCGACTTGGAGACCCAGTACTTC. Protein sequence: CASSLRRADLETQYF.

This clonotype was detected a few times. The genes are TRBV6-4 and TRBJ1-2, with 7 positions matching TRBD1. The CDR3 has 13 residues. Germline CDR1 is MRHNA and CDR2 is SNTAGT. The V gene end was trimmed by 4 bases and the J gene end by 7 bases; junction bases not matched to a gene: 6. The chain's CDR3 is CASSADRASGYTF. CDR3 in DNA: TGTGCCAGCAGTGCCGACAGGGCTTCTGGCTACACCTTC.

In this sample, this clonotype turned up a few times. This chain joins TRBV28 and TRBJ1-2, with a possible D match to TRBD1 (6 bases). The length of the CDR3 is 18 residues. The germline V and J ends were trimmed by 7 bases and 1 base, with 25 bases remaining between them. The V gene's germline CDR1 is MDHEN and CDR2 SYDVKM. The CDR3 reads CASNFPQGKEPLNYGYTF. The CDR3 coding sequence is TGTGCCAGCAATTTCCCACAGGGCAAAGAGCCCCTTAACTATGGCTACACCTTC.

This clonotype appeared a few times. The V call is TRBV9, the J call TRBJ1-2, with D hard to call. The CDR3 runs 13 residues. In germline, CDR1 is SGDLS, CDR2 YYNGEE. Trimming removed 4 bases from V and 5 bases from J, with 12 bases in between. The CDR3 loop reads CASSKDGYYGYTF. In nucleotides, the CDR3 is TGTGCCAGCAGCAAGGACGGCTATTATGGCTACACCTTC.

CDR3 region: CATSGERGGRGEQFF. The CDR3, as DNA: TGTGCCACCAGCGGCGAACGGGGGGGCCGAGGTGAGCAGTTCTTC. The genes are TRBV15 and TRBJ2-1, with 8 positions matching TRBD2. Germline-derived CDR1 and CDR2 are LNHNV and YYDKDF (reference sequence). Trimming cost V 5 bases and J 9 bases; bases outside gene matches: 12. CDR3 length equals 15 residues.

The CDR3 region has the DNA TGTGCCAGCAGCTTAAGTCAGGGGATGTCACCCCTCCACTTT. Amino acid sequence: CASSLSQGMSPLHF. The V call is TRBV7-2, the J call TRBJ1-6, with D perhaps matching TRBD1 (6 bases). V shed 2 bases and J shed 10 bases, with 12 bases lying between them. CDR1 SGHTA and CDR2 FQGNSA come from the germline V gene. CDR3 length equals 14 residues.

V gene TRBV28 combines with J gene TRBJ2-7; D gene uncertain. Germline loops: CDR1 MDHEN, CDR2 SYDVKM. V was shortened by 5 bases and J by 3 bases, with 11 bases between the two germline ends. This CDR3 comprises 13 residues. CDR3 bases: TGTGCCAGCAGTCCAAGAGATAACTACGAGCAGTACGTC. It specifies CASSPRDNYEQYV.

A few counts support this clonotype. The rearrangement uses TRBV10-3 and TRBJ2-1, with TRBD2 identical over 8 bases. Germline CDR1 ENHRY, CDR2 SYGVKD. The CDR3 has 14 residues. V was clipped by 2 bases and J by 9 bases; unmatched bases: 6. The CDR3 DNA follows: TGTGCCATCAGTGAGACGGGGGGGGACCGTGAGCAGTTCTTC. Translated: CAISETGGDREQFF.

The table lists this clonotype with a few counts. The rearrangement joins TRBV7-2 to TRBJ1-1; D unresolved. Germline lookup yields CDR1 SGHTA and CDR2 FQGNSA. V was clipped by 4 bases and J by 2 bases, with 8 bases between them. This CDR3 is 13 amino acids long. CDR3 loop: CASSSLANTEAFF. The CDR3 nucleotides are TGTGCCAGCAGCTCCCTGGCTAACACTGAAGCTTTCTTT.

CDR3 amino acids: CASSSGTAWDTQYF. Written as DNA, the CDR3 is TGTGCCAGCAGCTCGGGGACAGCCTGGGATACGCAGTATTTT. The V call is TRBV7-2, the J call TRBJ2-3, with 7 bases identical to TRBD1. Germline values: CDR1 SGHTA, CDR2 FQGNSA. The junction had 7 bases not matched to a gene; V was cut back by 4 bases and J by 6 bases. The CDR3 totals 14 residues.

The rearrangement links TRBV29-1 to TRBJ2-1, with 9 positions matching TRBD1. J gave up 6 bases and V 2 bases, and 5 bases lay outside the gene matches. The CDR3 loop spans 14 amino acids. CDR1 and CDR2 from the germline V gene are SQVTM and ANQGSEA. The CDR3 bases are TGCAGCGTTGAACCGGGACAGGGTTTCAATGAGCAGTTCTTC. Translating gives CSVEPGQGFNEQFF.

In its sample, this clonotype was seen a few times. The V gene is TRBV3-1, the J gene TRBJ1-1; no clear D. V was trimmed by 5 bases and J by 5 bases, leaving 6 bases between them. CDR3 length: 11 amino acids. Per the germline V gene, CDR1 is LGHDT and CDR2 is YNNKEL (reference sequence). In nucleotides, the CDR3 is TGTGCCAGCAGCATAAGAACTGAAGCTTTCTTT. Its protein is CASSIRTEAFF.

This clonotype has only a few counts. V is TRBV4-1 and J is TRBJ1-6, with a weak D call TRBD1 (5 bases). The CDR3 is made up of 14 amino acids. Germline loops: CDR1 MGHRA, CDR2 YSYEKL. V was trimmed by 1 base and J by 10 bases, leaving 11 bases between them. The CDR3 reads CASSQVLGDSPLHF. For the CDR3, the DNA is TGCGCCAGCAGCCAAGTGCTGGGGGACTCACCCCTCCACTTT.

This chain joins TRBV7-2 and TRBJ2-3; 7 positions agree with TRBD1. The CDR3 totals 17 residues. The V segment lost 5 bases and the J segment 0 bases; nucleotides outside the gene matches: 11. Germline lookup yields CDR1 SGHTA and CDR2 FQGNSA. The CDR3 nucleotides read TGTGCCAGCAGCGTTACCGCCGGGACAGCTAGCACAGATACGCAGTATTTT. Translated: CASSVTAGTASTDTQYF. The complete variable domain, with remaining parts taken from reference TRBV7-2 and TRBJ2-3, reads GAGVSQSPSNKVTEKGKDVELRCDPISGHTALYWYRQSLGQGLEFLIYFQGNSAPDKSGLPSDRFSAERTGGSVSTLTIQRTQQEDSAVYLCASSVTAGTASTDTQYFGPGTRLTVL.

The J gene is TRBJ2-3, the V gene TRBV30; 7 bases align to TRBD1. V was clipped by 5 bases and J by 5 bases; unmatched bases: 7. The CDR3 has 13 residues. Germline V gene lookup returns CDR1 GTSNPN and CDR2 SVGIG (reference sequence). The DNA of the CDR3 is TGTGCCTGGGAGACAGGGCAAGGAGATACGCAGTATTTT. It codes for CAWETGQGDTQYF.

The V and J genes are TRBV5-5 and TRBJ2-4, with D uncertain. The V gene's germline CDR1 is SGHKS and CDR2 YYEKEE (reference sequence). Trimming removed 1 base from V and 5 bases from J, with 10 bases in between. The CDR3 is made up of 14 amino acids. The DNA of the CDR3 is TGTGCCAGCAGCTTGAGCTTCCGTCAAAACATTCAGTACTTC. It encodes CASSLSFRQNIQYF.

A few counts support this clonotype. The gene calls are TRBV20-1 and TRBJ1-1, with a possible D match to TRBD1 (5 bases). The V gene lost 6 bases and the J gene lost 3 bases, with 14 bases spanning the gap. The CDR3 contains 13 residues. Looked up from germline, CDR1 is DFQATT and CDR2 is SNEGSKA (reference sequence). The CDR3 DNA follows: TGCAGTGCCCCACTAGGAGGGGACACTGAAGCTTTCTTT. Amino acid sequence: CSAPLGGDTEAFF.

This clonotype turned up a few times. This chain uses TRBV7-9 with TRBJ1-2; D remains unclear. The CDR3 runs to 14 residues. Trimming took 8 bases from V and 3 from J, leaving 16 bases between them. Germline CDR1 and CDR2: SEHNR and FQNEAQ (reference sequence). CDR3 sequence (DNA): TGTGCCAGCCCCGACCCTAATCCCGACTATGGCTACACCTTC. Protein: CASPDPNPDYGYTF. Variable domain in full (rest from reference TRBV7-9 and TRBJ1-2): DTGVSQNPRHKITKRGQNVTFRCDPISEHNRLYWYRQTLGQGPEFLTYFQNEAQLEKSRLLSDRFSAERPKGSFSTLEIQRTEQGDSAMYLCASPDPNPDYGYTFGSGTRLTVV.

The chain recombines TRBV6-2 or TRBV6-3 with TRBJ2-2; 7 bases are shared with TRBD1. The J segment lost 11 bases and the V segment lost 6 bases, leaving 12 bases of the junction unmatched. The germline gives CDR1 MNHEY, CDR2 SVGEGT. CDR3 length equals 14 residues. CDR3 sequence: CASRSGTDIQELFF. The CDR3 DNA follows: TGTGCCAGCAGATCCGGGACAGACATCCAAGAGCTGTTTTTT.

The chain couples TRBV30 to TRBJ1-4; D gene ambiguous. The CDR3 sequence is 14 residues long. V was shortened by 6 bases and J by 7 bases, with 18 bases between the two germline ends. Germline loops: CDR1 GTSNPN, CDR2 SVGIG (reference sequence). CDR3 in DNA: TGTGCCTGCGCAAGTGGGGTGATCGGTGAAAAACTGTTTTTT. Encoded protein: CACASGVIGEKLFF.

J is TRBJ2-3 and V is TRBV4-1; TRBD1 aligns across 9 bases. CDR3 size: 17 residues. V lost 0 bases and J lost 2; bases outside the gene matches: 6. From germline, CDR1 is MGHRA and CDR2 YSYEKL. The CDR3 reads CASSQEFGTGTTDTQYF. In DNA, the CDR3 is TGCGCCAGCAGCCAAGAATTCGGGACAGGGACCACAGATACGCAGTATTTT.

CDR3 loop: CATRFRGGAEAFF. CDR3 sequence (DNA): TGTGCCACCAGATTCAGGGGGGGAGCTGAAGCTTTCTTT. This sequence joins TRBV15 and TRBJ1-1, with 7 bases identical to TRBD1. The germline V gene encodes CDR1 LNHNV and CDR2 YYDKDF (reference sequence). This CDR3 spans 13 amino acids. The V segment lost 6 bases and the J segment 6 bases; nucleotides outside the gene matches: 7.

This CDR3 is CSAIDRVGRTQYF. CDR3 DNA sequence: TGCAGTGCAATCGACAGGGTAGGGAGGACCCAGTACTTC. The chain combines TRBV20-1 with TRBJ2-5; 7 bases are a match to TRBD1. The CDR3 consists of 13 residues. V lost 6 bases and J lost 7; bases outside the gene matches: 11. Germline lookup yields CDR1 DFQATT and CDR2 SNEGSKA (reference sequence).

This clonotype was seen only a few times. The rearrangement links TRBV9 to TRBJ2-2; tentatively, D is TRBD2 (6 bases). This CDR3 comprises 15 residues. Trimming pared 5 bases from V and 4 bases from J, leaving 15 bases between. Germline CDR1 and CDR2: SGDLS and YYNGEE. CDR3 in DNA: TGTGCCAGCAGTGCTCTAGCGACTTCCACCGGGGAGCTGTTTTTT. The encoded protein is CASSALATSTGELFF.

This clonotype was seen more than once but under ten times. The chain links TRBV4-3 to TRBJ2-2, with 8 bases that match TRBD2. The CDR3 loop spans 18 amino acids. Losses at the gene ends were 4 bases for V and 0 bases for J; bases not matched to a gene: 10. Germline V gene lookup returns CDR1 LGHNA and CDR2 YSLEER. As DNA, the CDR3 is TGCGCCAGCAGCCCAGTAGGAATCGGGGGGGCGAACACCGGGGAGCTGTTTTTT. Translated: CASSPVGIGGANTGELFF.

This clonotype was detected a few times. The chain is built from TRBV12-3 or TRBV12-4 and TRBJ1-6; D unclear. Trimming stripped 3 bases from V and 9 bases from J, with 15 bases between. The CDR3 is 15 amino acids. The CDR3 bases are TGTGCCAGCAGTTTTAGTATCGGGGAGCGTTCACCCCTCCACTTT. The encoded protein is CASSFSIGERSPLHF.

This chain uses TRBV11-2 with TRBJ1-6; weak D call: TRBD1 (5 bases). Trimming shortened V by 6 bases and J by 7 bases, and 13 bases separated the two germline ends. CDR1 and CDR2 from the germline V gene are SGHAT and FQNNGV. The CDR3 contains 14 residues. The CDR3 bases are TGTGCCAGCAGTGACAGTCCCGGGAATTCACCCCTCCACTTT. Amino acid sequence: CASSDSPGNSPLHF.